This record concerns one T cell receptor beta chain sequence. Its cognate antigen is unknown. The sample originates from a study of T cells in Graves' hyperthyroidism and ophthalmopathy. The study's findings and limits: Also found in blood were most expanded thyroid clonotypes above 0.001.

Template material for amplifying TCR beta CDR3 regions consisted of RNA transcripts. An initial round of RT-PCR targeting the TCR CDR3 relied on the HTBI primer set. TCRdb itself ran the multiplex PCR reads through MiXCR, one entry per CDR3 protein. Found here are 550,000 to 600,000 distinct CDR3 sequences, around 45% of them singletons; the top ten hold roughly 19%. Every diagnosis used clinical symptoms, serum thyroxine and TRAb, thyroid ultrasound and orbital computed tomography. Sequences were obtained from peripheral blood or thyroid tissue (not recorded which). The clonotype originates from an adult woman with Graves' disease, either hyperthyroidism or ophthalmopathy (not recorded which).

This CDR3 is CSVGRGSAGYTF. Written as DNA, the CDR3 is TGCAGTGTCGGCAGGGGATCGGCTGGCTACACCTTC. This chain uses TRBV20-1 with TRBJ1-2, with a tentative D call TRBD1 (6 bases). Germline V gene sequence: CDR1 DFQATT, CDR2 SNEGSKA (reference sequence). This CDR3 comprises 12 residues. Deletions cut 7 bases from V and 7 bases from J, with 16 bases between.